The 14 T cell receptor beta chains presented below share a single source sample, sequenced in a study of CD8+ T cells in alopecia areata. Reverse transcribed after extraction, RNA yielded cDNA as the sequencing template. Libraries were prepared by immunoSEQ multiplex PCR; TCRdb keeps only in-frame clonotypes and omits some of them. Among 200,000 to 250,000 clones, 64% were seen once, and the ten largest hold 3.5% to 5%. Treatment denoted: oral pan-JAK inhibitor, 5-10 mg twice daily. Source: CD4+ T cells sorted from blood, taken at week 4, from a patient treated with tofacitinib. The source of these receptors is a human donor with alopecia areata.

V and J are TRBV5-1 and TRBJ2-5, with D tentatively TRBD2 (5 bases). CDR1 SGHRS and CDR2 YFSETQ come from the germline V gene. The CDR3 totals 14 residues. Trimming removed 2 bases from V and 3 bases from J, with 11 bases in between. CDR3 protein: CASSFRGLEETQYF. The CDR3 nucleotides read TGCGCCAGCAGCTTTAGAGGGCTCGAAGAGACCCAGTACTTC.

This clone was counted only a few times. The chain carries TRBV23-1 and TRBJ2-2; TRBD2 might be the D (5 bases). TRBV23-1 is annotated as an ORF whose role is uncertain. V lost 3 bases and J lost 1, with 9 bases in between. The CDR3 totals 15 residues. CDR3 loop: CASSHLGGNTGELFF. CDR3 DNA sequence: TGCGCCAGCAGTCACCTCGGAGGGAACACCGGGGAGCTGTTTTTT.

This rearrangement joins TRBV2 to TRBJ1-1; no reliable D call. Germline V CDR1 and CDR2: SNHLY, FYNNEI. V was cut by 10 bases and J by 3 bases, with 9 bases left in between. The CDR3 is made up of 11 amino acids. CDR3 sequence reads: CATLYYTEAFF. The CDR3 region has the DNA TGTGCCACCCTCTACTACACTGAAGCTTTCTTT.

The gene calls are TRBV25-1 and TRBJ2-7; D remains unclear. Deletions cut 7 bases from V and 4 bases from J, with 8 bases between. Germline V lookup: CDR1 MGHDK, CDR2 SYGVNS. The CDR3 spans 11 residues. CDR3 nucleotide sequence: TGTGCCAGCACAGGCAGATACGAGCAGTACTTC. This encodes CASTGRYEQYF.

The chain joins TRBV29-1 to TRBJ1-2, with 9 bases matching TRBD1. The length of the CDR3 is 13 residues. The junction had 10 bases not matched to a gene; V was cut back by 6 bases and J by 8 bases. Germline assignment: CDR1 SQVTM and CDR2 ANQGSEA. CDR3 in DNA: TGCAGCGTCACCCCCGGGACAGGGCGAGGCTACACCTTC. This codes for CSVTPGTGRGYTF.

The chain employs TRBV4-3 and TRBJ2-3; D ambiguous. V lost 4 bases and J 1 base, leaving 0 bases between the germline ends. Germline assignment: CDR1 LGHNA and CDR2 YSLEER. The CDR3 has 11 residues. CDR3 DNA: TGCGCCAGCAGCCGCACAGATACGCAGTATTTT. Protein: CASSRTDTQYF.

This clone turned up a few times. The rearrangement uses TRBV6-6 and TRBJ1-6; D gene uncertain. Germline V gene sequence: CDR1 MNHNY, CDR2 SVGAGI (reference sequence). The CDR3 sequence is 11 residues long. V was shortened by 6 bases and J by 9 bases, with 6 bases between the two germline ends. The CDR3 sequence: CASRSSSPLHF. CDR3 nucleotide sequence: TGTGCCAGCAGAAGCAGTTCACCCCTCCACTTT.

This chain joins TRBV9 and TRBJ1-6; D might be TRBD1 (5 bases). This CDR3 has 14 residues. Germline V CDR1 and CDR2: SGDLS, YYNGEE. Trimming pared 0 bases from V and 5 bases from J, leaving 6 bases between. The CDR3 bases are TGTGCCAGCAGCGTAGGAGGGGATAATTCACCCCTCCACTTT. This translates into CASSVGGDNSPLHF.

The genes are TRBV7-6 and TRBJ1-1; the D is unclear. V was pared by 2 bases and J by 5 bases, with 9 bases between. In germline, CDR1 is SGHVS, CDR2 FNYEAQ. The CDR3 extends over 13 amino acids. The CDR3 DNA is TGTGCCAGCAGCTTATCCCCTCCGACTGAAGCTTTCTTT. This sequence encodes CASSLSPPTEAFF.

This chain joins TRBV29-1 and TRBJ1-4, with TRBD1 identical over 7 bases. CDR3 length: 11 amino acids. The ends lost 7 bases at V and 7 bases at J; junction bases unmatched: 3. CDR1 is SQVTM and CDR2 is ANQGSEA in the germline V gene. DNA of the CDR3: TGCAGCGGCAGGGGGACTGAAAAACTGTTTTTT. It yields the protein CSGRGTEKLFF.

The chain links TRBV29-1 to TRBJ1-2, with D possibly TRBD1 on 5 matching bases. The germline V gene has CDR1 SQVTM and CDR2 ANQGSEA. Trimming removed 2 bases at V and 7 bases at J, with 11 bases between. CDR3 length: 12 residues. In DNA, the CDR3 is TGCAGCGTTGAATCACTGGGACTTGGCTACACCTTC. It yields the protein CSVESLGLGYTF.

The chain is built from TRBV29-1 and TRBJ2-3; TRBD1 agrees at 7 bases. This CDR3 region has 14 residues. V lost 5 bases, J lost 4 bases, and 9 bases stayed unmatched. CDR1 is SQVTM and CDR2 is ANQGSEA in the germline V gene. CDR3 in DNA: TGCAGCGTTTCGACAGGGTTTTTGTCAGATACGCAGTATTTT. It codes for CSVSTGFLSDTQYF.

On this clone: This specimen includes other DNA sequences encoding the same CDR3. The chain is built from TRBV15 and TRBJ2-5; D ambiguous. CDR3 length: 12 amino acids. The germline gives CDR1 LNHNV, CDR2 YYDKDF (reference sequence). V was pared by 0 bases and J by 4 bases, with 3 bases between. The CDR3: CATSRDRETQYF. CDR3 sequence (DNA): TGTGCCACCAGCAGAGATCGAGAGACCCAGTACTTC.

A few counts support this clone. The J gene is TRBJ2-5, the V gene TRBV9; 12 nucleotides agree with TRBD2. Per the germline V gene, CDR1 is SGDLS and CDR2 is YYNGEE. V shed 2 bases, J shed 4 bases, and the junction held 9 bases outside the gene matches. The CDR3 spans 17 residues. CDR3 sequence (DNA): TGTGCCAGCAGCGTCCAGGGGGCGACTAGCGGGGGAGAGACCCAGTACTTC. It is translated as CASSVQGATSGGETQYF.